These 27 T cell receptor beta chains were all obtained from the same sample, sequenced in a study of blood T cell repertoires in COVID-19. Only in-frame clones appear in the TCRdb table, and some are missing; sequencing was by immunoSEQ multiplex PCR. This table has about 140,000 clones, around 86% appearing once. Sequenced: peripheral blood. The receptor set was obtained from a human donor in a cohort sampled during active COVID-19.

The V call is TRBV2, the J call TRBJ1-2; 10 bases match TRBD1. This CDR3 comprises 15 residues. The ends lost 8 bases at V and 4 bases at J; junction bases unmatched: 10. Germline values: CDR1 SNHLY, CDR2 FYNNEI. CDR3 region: CASGGDRGQAYGYTF. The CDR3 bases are TGTGCCAGCGGAGGAGACAGGGGGCAAGCCTATGGCTACACCTTC.

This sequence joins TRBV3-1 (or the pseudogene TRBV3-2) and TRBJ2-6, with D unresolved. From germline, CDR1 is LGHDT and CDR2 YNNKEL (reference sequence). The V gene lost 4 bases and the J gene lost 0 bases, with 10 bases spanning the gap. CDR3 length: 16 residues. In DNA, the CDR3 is TGTGCCAGCAGCCCTCCAGGCTTCTCTGGGGCCAACGTCCTGACTTTC. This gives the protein CASSPPGFSGANVLTF.

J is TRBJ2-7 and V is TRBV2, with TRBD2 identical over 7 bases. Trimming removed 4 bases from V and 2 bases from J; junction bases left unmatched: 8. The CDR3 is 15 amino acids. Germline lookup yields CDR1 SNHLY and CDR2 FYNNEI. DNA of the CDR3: TGTGCCAGCAGTGCTCGTAGCGGGCTGGCCTACGAGCAGTACTTC. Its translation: CASSARSGLAYEQYF. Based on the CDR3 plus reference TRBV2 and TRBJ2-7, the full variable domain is EPEVTQTPSHQVTQMGQEVILRCVPISNHLYFYWYRQILGQKVEFLVSFYNNEISEKSEIFDDQFSVERPDGSNFTLKIRSTKLEDSAMYFCASSARSGLAYEQYFGPGTRLTVT.

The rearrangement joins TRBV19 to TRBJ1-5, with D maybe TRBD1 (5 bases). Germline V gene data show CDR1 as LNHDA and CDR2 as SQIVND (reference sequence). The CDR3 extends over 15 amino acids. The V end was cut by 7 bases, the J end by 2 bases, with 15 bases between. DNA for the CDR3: TGTGCCAGTACTCAAATCCAGGGTGGCAATCAGCCCCAGCATTTT. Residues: CASTQIQGGNQPQHF.

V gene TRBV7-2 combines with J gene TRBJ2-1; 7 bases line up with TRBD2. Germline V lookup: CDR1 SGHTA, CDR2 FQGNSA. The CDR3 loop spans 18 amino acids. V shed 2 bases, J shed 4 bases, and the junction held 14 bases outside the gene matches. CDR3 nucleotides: TGTGCCAGCAGCTTACCTACACGGGGAGCGGGACCTTACAATGAGCAGTTCTTC. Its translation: CASSLPTRGAGPYNEQFF.

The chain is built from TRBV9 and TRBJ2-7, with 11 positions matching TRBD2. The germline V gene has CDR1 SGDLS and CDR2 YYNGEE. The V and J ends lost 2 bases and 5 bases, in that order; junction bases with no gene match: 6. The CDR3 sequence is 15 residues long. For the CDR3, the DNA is TGTGCCAGCAGCGTTTTAGCGGGAGGGCCGGACGAGCAGTACTTC. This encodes CASSVLAGGPDEQYF.

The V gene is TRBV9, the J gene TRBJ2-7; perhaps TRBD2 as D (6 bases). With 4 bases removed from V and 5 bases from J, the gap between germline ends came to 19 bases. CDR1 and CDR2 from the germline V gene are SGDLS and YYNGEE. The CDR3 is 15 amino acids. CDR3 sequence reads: CASSLQTGTPNEQYF. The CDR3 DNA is TGTGCCAGCAGCTTACAAACCGGGACTCCCAACGAGCAGTACTTC.

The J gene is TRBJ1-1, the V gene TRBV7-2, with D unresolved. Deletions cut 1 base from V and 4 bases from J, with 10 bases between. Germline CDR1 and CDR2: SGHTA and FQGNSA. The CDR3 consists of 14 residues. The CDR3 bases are TGTGCCAGCAGCTTAGAGAGGGTGGGCACTGAAGCTTTCTTT. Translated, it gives CASSLERVGTEAFF. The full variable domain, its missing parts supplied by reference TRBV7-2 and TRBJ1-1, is GAGVSQSPSNKVTEKGKDVELRCDPISGHTALYWYRQSLGQGLEFLIYFQGNSAPDKSGLPSDRFSAERTGGSVSTLTIQRTQQEDSAVYLCASSLERVGTEAFFGQGTRLTVV.

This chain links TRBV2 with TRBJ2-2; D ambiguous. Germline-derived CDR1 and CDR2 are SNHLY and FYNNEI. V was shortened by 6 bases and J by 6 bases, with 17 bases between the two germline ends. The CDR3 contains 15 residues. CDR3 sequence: CASRFHGQSAGELFF. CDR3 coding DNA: TGTGCCAGCAGGTTTCATGGGCAGTCAGCCGGGGAGCTGTTTTTT. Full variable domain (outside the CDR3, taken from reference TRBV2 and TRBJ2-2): EPEVTQTPSHQVTQMGQEVILRCVPISNHLYFYWYRQILGQKVEFLVSFYNNEISEKSEIFDDQFSVERPDGSNFTLKIRSTKLEDSAMYFCASRFHGQSAGELFFGEGSRLTVL.

The CDR3 reads CASSSSGTGDQPQHF. CDR3 DNA sequence: TGTGCCAGCAGCTCCTCCGGGACAGGGGATCAGCCCCAGCATTTT. This chain links TRBV6-4 with TRBJ1-5; 10 bases fit TRBD1. J lost 5 bases, V lost 6 bases, and 7 bases had no gene match. The CDR3 sequence is 15 residues long. The germline CDR1 and CDR2 sequences are MRHNA and SNTAGT.

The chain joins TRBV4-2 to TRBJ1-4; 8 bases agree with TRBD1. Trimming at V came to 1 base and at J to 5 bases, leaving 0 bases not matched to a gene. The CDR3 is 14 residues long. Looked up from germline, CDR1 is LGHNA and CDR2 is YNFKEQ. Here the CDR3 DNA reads TGTGCCAGCAGCCAAGGGACAGGGAATGAAAAACTGTTTTTT. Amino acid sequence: CASSQGTGNEKLFF.

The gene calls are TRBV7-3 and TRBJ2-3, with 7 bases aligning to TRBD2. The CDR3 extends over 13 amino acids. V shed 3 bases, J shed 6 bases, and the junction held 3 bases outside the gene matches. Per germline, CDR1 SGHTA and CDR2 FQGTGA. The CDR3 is CASSLAGEDTQYF. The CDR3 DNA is TGTGCCAGCAGCTTGGCGGGGGAGGATACGCAGTATTTT.

CDR3 DNA sequence: TGTGCCAGCAGCCGAACTAACTACGAGCAGTACTTC. It specifies CASSRTNYEQYF. V is TRBV3-1 (or the pseudogene TRBV3-2) and J is TRBJ2-7; D ambiguous. The V gene's germline CDR1 is LGHDT and CDR2 YNNKEL (reference sequence). Trimming took off 4 bases at V and 3 bases at J, with 7 bases between the two ends. CDR3 size: 12 residues.

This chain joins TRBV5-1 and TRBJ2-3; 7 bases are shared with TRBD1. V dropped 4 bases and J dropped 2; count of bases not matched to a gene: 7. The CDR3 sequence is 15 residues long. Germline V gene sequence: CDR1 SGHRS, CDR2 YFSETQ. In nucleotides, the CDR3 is TGCGCCAGCAGCCACTTCCAGGGGGACACAGATACGCAGTATTTT. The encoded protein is CASSHFQGDTDTQYF.

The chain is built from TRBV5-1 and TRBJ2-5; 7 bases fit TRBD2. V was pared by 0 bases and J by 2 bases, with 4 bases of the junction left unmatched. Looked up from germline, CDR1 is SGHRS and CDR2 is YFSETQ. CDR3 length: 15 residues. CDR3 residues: CASSLDGRRQETQYF. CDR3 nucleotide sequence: TGCGCCAGCAGCTTGGACGGGAGGAGGCAAGAGACCCAGTACTTC.

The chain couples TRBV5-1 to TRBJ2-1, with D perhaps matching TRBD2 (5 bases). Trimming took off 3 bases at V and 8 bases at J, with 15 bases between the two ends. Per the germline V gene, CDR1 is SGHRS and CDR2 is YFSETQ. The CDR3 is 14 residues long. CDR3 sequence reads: CASSSRVKLDEQFF. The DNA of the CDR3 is TGCGCCAGCAGCTCGCGGGTGAAATTGGATGAGCAGTTCTTC.

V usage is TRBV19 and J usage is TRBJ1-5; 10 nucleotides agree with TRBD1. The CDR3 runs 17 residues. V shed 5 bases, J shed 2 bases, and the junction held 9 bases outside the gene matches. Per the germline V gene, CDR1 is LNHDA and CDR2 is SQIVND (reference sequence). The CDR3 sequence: CASSPRQGARRNQPQHF. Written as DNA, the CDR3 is TGTGCCAGTAGTCCCCGACAGGGGGCGAGGCGCAATCAGCCCCAGCATTTT.

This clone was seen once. The CDR3: CASSTQQGLGEKLFF. CDR3 in DNA: TGTGCCAGCAGCACCCAACAGGGTTTAGGGGAAAAACTGTTTTTT. The rearrangement joins TRBV7-2 to TRBJ1-4, with TRBD1 as a possible D gene (6 bases). Germline assignment: CDR1 SGHTA and CDR2 FQGNSA. CDR3 size: 15 residues. V lost 5 bases and J lost 8, with 18 bases in between.

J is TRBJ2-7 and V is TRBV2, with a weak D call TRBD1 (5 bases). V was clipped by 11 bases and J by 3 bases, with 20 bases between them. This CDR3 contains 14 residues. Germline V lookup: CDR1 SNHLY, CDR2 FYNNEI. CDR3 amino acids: CASGWGSLNYEQYF. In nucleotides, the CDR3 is TGTGCCTCAGGGTGGGGCAGTCTTAACTACGAGCAGTACTTC.

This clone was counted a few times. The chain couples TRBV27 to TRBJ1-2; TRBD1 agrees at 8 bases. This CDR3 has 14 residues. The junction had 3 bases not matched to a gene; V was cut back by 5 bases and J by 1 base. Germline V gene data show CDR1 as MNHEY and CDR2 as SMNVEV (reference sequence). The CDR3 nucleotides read TGTGCCAGCAGTCCGGACAGGGTTAACTATGGCTACACCTTC. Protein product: CASSPDRVNYGYTF.

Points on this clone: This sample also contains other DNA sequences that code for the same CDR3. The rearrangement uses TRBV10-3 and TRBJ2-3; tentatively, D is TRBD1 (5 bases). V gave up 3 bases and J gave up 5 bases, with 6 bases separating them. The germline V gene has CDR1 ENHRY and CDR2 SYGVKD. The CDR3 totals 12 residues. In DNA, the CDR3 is TGTGCCATCAGTGATAGGGGAGATACGCAGTATTTT. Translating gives CAISDRGDTQYF.

The DNA of the CDR3 is TGTGCCAGCAGCCAAGCCCGGACTAGCGGGGGCAAGTCCTACAATGAGCAGTTCTTC. Amino acids: CASSQARTSGGKSYNEQFF. This chain connects TRBV3-1 (or the pseudogene TRBV3-2) to TRBJ2-1; 13 nucleotides agree with TRBD2. V lost 1 base, J lost 1 base, and 7 bases stayed unmatched. The CDR3 runs 19 residues. Germline CDR1 is LGHDT and CDR2 is YNNKEL (reference sequence).

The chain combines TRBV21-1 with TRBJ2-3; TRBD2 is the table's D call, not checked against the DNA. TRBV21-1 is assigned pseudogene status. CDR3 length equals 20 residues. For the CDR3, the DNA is TGTGCCAGCAGCAAACCATCTTTCGGGGAAAGCGGGATAATTGCAGATACGCAGTATTTT. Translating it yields CASSKPSFGESGIIADTQYF.

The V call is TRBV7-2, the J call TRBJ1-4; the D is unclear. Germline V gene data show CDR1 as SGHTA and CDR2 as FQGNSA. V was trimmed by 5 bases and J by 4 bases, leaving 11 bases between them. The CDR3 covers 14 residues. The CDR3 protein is CASSSAAFNEKLFF. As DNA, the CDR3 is TGTGCCAGCAGCAGCGCAGCCTTTAATGAAAAACTGTTTTTT.

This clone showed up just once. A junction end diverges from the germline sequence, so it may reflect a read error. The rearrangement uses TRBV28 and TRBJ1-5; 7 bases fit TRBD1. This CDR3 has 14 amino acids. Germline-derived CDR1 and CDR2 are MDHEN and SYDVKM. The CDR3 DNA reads TGTGCCAGCAGCCACCGGGACAGCATTCAGCCCCAGCATTTT. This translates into CASSHRDSIQPQHF. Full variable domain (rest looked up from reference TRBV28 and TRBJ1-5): DVKVTQSSRYLVKRTGEKVFLECVQDMDHENMFWYRQDPGLGLRLIYFSYDVKMKEKGDIPEGYSVSREKKERFSLILESASTNQTSMYLCASSHRDSIQPQHFGDGTRLSIL.

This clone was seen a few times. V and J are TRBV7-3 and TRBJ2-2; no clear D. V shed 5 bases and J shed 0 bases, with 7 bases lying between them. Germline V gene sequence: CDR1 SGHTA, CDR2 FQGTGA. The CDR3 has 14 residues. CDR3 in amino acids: CASSQHANTGELFF. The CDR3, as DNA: TGTGCCAGCAGCCAACACGCGAACACCGGGGAGCTGTTTTTT. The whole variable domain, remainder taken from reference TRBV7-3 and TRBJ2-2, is GAGVSQTPSNKVTEKGKYVELRCDPISGHTALYWYRQSLGQGPEFLIYFQGTGAADDSGLPNDRFFAVRPEGSVSTLKIQRTERGDSAVYLCASSQHANTGELFFGEGSRLTVL.

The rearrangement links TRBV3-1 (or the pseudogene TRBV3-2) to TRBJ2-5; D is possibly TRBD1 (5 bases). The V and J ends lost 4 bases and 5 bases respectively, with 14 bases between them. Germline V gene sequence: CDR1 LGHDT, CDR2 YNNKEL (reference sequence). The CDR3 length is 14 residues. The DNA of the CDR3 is TGTGCCAGCAGCCCCCATGCTCAGGGTGAGACCCAGTACTTC. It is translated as CASSPHAQGETQYF.